These 24 T cell receptor beta chains were sequenced from one sample in a study of blood T cell repertoires in COVID-19 (dated by TCRdb to 2019 to 2021). The library was prepared using the immunoSEQ multiplex PCR assay. TCRdb took over this immuneACCESS table, retaining in-frame rearrangements with V and J assigned. Such tables are incomplete; in checked studies, under half of the missing clones stem from an unresolved V gene, and the remainder is unexplained. This sample comprises some 150,000 clones, roughly four fifths of them detected only once. The top ten clonotypes cover approximately 2.5% of the sample. The sequencing input was peripheral blood. All receptors derive from a human donor with acute or convalescent COVID-19. The donor label of this sample is uncertain.

The rearrangement links TRBV4-1 to TRBJ1-2, with D possibly being TRBD1 (6 bases). V lost 1 base, J lost 2 bases, and 11 bases lay in between. CDR1 is MGHRA and CDR2 is YSYEKL in the germline V gene. The CDR3 contains 15 residues. The CDR3 bases are TGCGCCAGCAGCCAAGCCGGACAGTGGAACTATGGCTACACCTTC. Translated: CASSQAGQWNYGYTF.

In its sample, this clone was seen once. This rearrangement joins TRBV7-3 to TRBJ2-5, with 13 nucleotides matching TRBD2. The V gene's germline CDR1 is SGHTA and CDR2 FQGTGA. After removal of 6 bases from V and 2 bases from J, the junction contained 3 bases not matched to a gene. The CDR3 totals 15 residues. CDR3 bases: TGTGCCAGCAGGTCGGGACTAGCGGGGCAAGAGACCCAGTACTTC. It codes for CASRSGLAGQETQYF. The full variable domain, completed using reference TRBV7-3 and TRBJ2-5, is GAGVSQTPSNKVTEKGKYVELRCDPISGHTALYWYRQSLGQGPEFLIYFQGTGAADDSGLPNDRFFAVRPEGSVSTLKIQRTERGDSAVYLCASRSGLAGQETQYFGPGTRLLVL.

The chain uses TRBV15 and TRBJ1-3; perhaps TRBD1 as D (5 bases). Deletions cut 3 bases from V and 2 bases from J, with 5 bases between. The CDR3 is 13 amino acids. CDR1 is LNHNV, CDR2 YYDKDF, per germline (reference sequence). The CDR3 is CATSRDTGNTIYF. The CDR3 DNA is TGTGCCACCAGCAGGGACACTGGAAACACCATATATTTT.

V is TRBV5-1 and J is TRBJ2-2; 10 bases are a match to TRBD1. Trimming at V came to 0 bases and at J to 4 bases, leaving 3 bases not matched to a gene. There are 16 residues in the CDR3. Per the germline V gene, CDR1 is SGHRS and CDR2 is YFSETQ. CDR3 sequence reads: CASSLEGQGRTGELFF. The DNA of the CDR3 is TGCGCCAGCAGCTTGGAGGGACAGGGGCGCACCGGGGAGCTGTTTTTT.

This sequence joins TRBV27 and TRBJ1-2; TRBD1 matches at 7 bases. The CDR3 sequence is 13 residues long. J was trimmed by 6 bases and V by 3 bases; bases with no gene match: 4. In germline, CDR1 is MNHEY, CDR2 SMNVEV (reference sequence). CDR3 sequence (DNA): TGTGCCAGCAGTTTCGACAGGGAGGATGGCTACACCTTC. This sequence encodes CASSFDREDGYTF.

This sequence joins TRBV15 and TRBJ2-1; perhaps TRBD1 as D (5 bases). The CDR3 loop spans 16 amino acids. With 0 bases removed from V and 8 bases from J, the gap between germline ends came to 17 bases. Germline values: CDR1 LNHNV, CDR2 YYDKDF (reference sequence). CDR3 residues: CATSRESGSSLDEQFF. For the CDR3, the DNA is TGTGCCACCAGCAGAGAATCAGGGTCCAGTTTGGATGAGCAGTTCTTC.

The chain uses TRBV20-1 and TRBJ1-5, with 9 bases lining up with TRBD1. Unmatched junction bases numbered 5, after V lost 3 bases and J lost 5 bases. The CDR3 totals 14 residues. In germline, CDR1 is DFQATT, CDR2 SNEGSKA (reference sequence). The CDR3 DNA follows: TGCAGTGCTAGTTTACGGGACAGGGATCAGCCCCAGCATTTT. Protein sequence: CSASLRDRDQPQHF.

V gene TRBV11-2 combines with J gene TRBJ2-7, with 7 bases fitting TRBD1. Unmatched junction bases numbered 2, after V lost 5 bases and J lost 7 bases. Germline V CDR1 and CDR2: SGHAT, FQNNGV. The length of the CDR3 is 11 residues. The CDR3 coding sequence is TGTGCCAGCAGCGACAGGGTTGAGCAGTACTTC. Amino acids: CASSDRVEQYF.

The V gene is TRBV18, the J gene TRBJ2-5, with 12 bases lining up with TRBD2. Germline V CDR1 and CDR2: KGHSH, LQKENI. This CDR3 has 16 amino acids. With V trimmed by 6 bases and J by 5 bases, 10 bases remained unmatched. In DNA, the CDR3 is TGTGCCAGCTCGTCTAGGACTAGCGGGAATGACGAGACCCAGTACTTC. This codes for CASSSRTSGNDETQYF.

This sequence joins TRBV19 and TRBJ2-7, with D perhaps matching TRBD1 (6 bases). The length of the CDR3 is 16 residues. Trimming removed 6 bases from V and 3 bases from J, with 21 bases in between. Germline CDR1 LNHDA, CDR2 SQIVND (reference sequence). The CDR3 loop reads CASSDPSWTDGYEQYF. The CDR3 coding sequence is TGTGCCAGTAGCGATCCCTCGTGGACAGACGGCTACGAGCAGTACTTC.

CDR3 region: CASTRGTGVGNEQFF. CDR3 bases: TGTGCCAGCACCCGTGGGACAGGGGTGGGCAATGAGCAGTTCTTC. The V gene is TRBV27, the J gene TRBJ2-1; 10 positions match TRBD1. The V gene's germline CDR1 is MNHEY and CDR2 SMNVEV (reference sequence). V trimming: 7 bases; J trimming: 6 bases; junction bases outside the gene matches: 9. This CDR3 region has 15 residues.

Notes on this clone: The junction does not match germline at one end; this may be a read error. The chain carries TRBV7-7 and TRBJ2-5, with D tentatively TRBD1 (6 bases). Germline CDR1 reads SSHAT; CDR2 reads FNYEAQ (reference sequence). The CDR3 is 13 residues long. The CDR3 bases are TGTGCTAGCAGCTACAGGGACCAAGAGACCCAGTACTTC. This sequence encodes CASSYRDQETQYF.

The chain has TRBV6-2 or TRBV6-3 and TRBJ2-2; D gene ambiguous. Deletions cut 0 bases from V and 7 bases from J, with 9 bases between. Germline assignment: CDR1 MNHEY and CDR2 SVGEGT. This CDR3 comprises 14 residues. CDR3 sequence: CASSYSSPGGELFF. The CDR3 DNA reads as TGTGCCAGCAGTTACTCGAGTCCCGGCGGGGAGCTGTTTTTT.

CDR3 in DNA: TGTGCCAGCAGCCAAGATGCAGGGACAGCCTTTTCCTACGAGCAGTACTTC. It specifies CASSQDAGTAFSYEQYF. The chain recombines TRBV14 with TRBJ2-7, with 7 bases lining up with TRBD1. The CDR3 sequence is 17 residues long. Germline CDR1 is SGHDN and CDR2 is FVKESK. Germline trimming cut 0 bases from V and 1 base from J; bases unmatched to any gene: 9.

The chain joins TRBV18 to TRBJ2-7, with unresolved D. The V end was cut by 3 bases, the J end by 0 bases, with 3 bases between. Germline V gene data show CDR1 as KGHSH and CDR2 as LQKENI. The length of the CDR3 is 12 residues. The chain's CDR3 is CASSPNSYEQYF. DNA for the CDR3: TGTGCCAGCTCACCTAACTCCTACGAGCAGTACTTC. Filled out from reference TRBV18 and TRBJ2-7, the complete variable domain reads NAGVMQNPRHLVRRRGQEARLRCSPMKGHSHVYWYRQLPEEGLKFMVYLQKENIIDESGMPKERFSAEFPKEGPSILRIQQVVRGDSAAYFCASSPNSYEQYFGPGTRLTVT.

The CDR3 protein is CASSQNTGDTEAFF. DNA for the CDR3: TGTGCCAGCAGCCAGAATACAGGGGACACTGAAGCTTTCTTT. J is TRBJ1-1 and V is TRBV3-1 (or the pseudogene TRBV3-2); 7 bases are a match to TRBD1. Unmatched junction bases numbered 4, after V lost 3 bases and J lost 3 bases. Looked up from germline, CDR1 is LGHDT and CDR2 is YNNKEL (reference sequence). The CDR3 length is 14 residues.

The rearrangement joins TRBV15 to TRBJ1-5, with a weak D call TRBD1 (6 bases). Deletions cut 4 bases from V and 9 bases from J, with 19 bases between. Per germline, CDR1 LNHNV and CDR2 YYDKDF (reference sequence). The CDR3 is made up of 15 amino acids. CDR3 nucleotide sequence: TGTGCCACCAGCACCCGGACAGTCCAGGCAGGGCCCCAGCATTTT. Its protein is CATSTRTVQAGPQHF.

The chain combines TRBV11-3 with TRBJ2-1, with a weak D call TRBD1 (6 bases). CDR3 length equals 14 residues. Germline-derived CDR1 and CDR2 are SGHNT and YENEEA. Trimming removed 5 bases from V and 7 bases from J, with 15 bases in between. CDR3 amino acids: CASSAVGALNEQFF. CDR3 nucleotides: TGTGCCAGCAGCGCCGTGGGGGCCCTTAATGAGCAGTTCTTC.

This clone was seen a few times. The rearrangement uses TRBV2 and TRBJ2-7; D is perhaps TRBD1 (6 bases). V dropped 6 bases and J dropped 0 bases, with 12 bases sitting between them. The CDR3 sequence is 14 residues long. In germline, CDR1 is SNHLY, CDR2 FYNNEI. The CDR3 DNA sequence: TGTGCCAGCAGCCCAGACAGGCACTCCTACGAGCAGTACTTC. This gives the protein CASSPDRHSYEQYF.

V gene TRBV19 combines with J gene TRBJ2-7, with D maybe TRBD1 (6 bases). Germline CDR1 is LNHDA and CDR2 is SQIVND (reference sequence). Trimming shortened V by 3 bases and J by 6 bases, and 9 bases separated the two germline ends. CDR3 length: 12 amino acids. CDR3 nucleotides: TGTGCCAGTAGTATCCCCAGGGGCGAGCAGTACTTC. Translating gives CASSIPRGEQYF.

J is TRBJ2-2 and V is TRBV28; 11 bases fit TRBD2. This CDR3 is built from 17 residues. Germline V lookup: CDR1 MDHEN, CDR2 SYDVKM. The ends lost 5 bases at V and 3 bases at J; junction bases unmatched: 8. The CDR3 is CASSPQGGLADTGELFF. CDR3 nucleotide sequence: TGTGCCAGCAGTCCACAGGGGGGACTAGCGGACACCGGGGAGCTGTTTTTT.

The CDR3 sequence: CASSLGTGGETQYF. CDR3 nucleotide sequence: TGTGCCAGCAGCCTTGGGACAGGGGGGGAGACCCAGTACTTC. This chain connects TRBV9 to TRBJ2-5; 11 positions match TRBD1. In germline, CDR1 is SGDLS, CDR2 YYNGEE. CDR3 size: 14 residues. V lost 4 bases to trimming and J lost 5 bases; unmatched junction nucleotides: 4.

The CDR3 reads CASSPGGGGRAKDEQFF. In DNA, the CDR3 is TGTGCCAGCAGCCCCGGAGGGGGCGGGAGGGCCAAAGATGAGCAGTTCTTC. The rearrangement joins TRBV7-2 to TRBJ2-1, with 9 bases lining up with TRBD2. This CDR3 region has 17 residues. V was clipped by 5 bases and J by 8 bases; unmatched bases: 16. Germline CDR1 and CDR2: SGHTA and FQGNSA. The complete variable domain, with remaining parts taken from reference TRBV7-2 and TRBJ2-1, reads GAGVSQSPSNKVTEKGKDVELRCDPISGHTALYWYRQSLGQGLEFLIYFQGNSAPDKSGLPSDRFSAERTGGSVSTLTIQRTQQEDSAVYLCASSPGGGGRAKDEQFFGPGTRLTVL.

The chain joins TRBV19 to TRBJ1-2, with D perhaps matching TRBD1 (6 bases). CDR1 is LNHDA and CDR2 is SQIVND in the germline V gene (reference sequence). V was cut by 1 base and J by 1 base, with 7 bases left in between. CDR3 length: 14 amino acids. CDR3 sequence: CASSIARGNYGYTF. CDR3 DNA sequence: TGTGCCAGTAGTATAGCCAGGGGTAACTATGGCTACACCTTC. Together with reference TRBV19 and TRBJ1-2, the CDR3 gives the full variable domain: DGGITQSPKYLFRKEGQNVTLSCEQNLNHDAMYWYRQDPGQGLRLIYYSQIVNDFQKGDIAEGYSVSREKKESFPLTVTSAQKNPTAFYLCASSIARGNYGYTFGSGTRLTVV.